Listed below are T cell receptor beta chains from one sample, sequenced in a study of blood T cell repertoires in COVID-19. Clones were sequenced by immunoSEQ multiplex PCR, and TCRdb holds only the in-frame ones, with some missing. The data contain roughly 100,000 clones, 65% to 80% of them singletons. Sequenced material: peripheral blood. These receptors were taken from a woman aged 70-85 years with acute or convalescent COVID-19. Both conserved end residues are part of each CDR3. A D gene is named only where the DNA matches it firmly. Not all rows give a size; the values are once, few, many and, for expanded clones, a class.

V	J	size	D	DNA	CDR3
TRBV27	TRBJ2-7	.	TRBD2	TGTGCCAGCCGCCAGGGAGGGCGCGAGCAGTACTTC	CASRQGGREQYF
TRBV7-2	TRBJ2-3	.	TRBD2	TGTGCCAGCAGCTATAGCGGGGGGGCCACAGATACGCAGTATTTT	CASSYSGGATDTQYF
TRBV6-5	TRBJ1-1	few	.	TGTGCCAGCAGTTTTACACCTGAAGCTTTCTTT	CASSFTPEAFF
TRBV30	TRBJ1-1	.	.	TGTGCCTGGAGGGGAGTTAGTGATGCTGAAGCTTTCTTT	CAWRGVSDAEAFF
TRBV2	TRBJ1-5	.	TRBD1	TGTGCCAGCAGGGGGACAGAGCAAGGGGCCCAGCATTTT	CASRGTEQGAQHF
TRBV2	TRBJ2-3	.	.	TGTGCCAGCAGTCATCAGACAGTCACAGATACGCAGTATTTT	CASSHQTVTDTQYF
TRBV7-2	TRBJ1-3	.	.	TGTGCCAGCAGCTTACGAGGGCGGGGCCGAGTCTCTGGAAACACCATATATTTT	CASSLRGRGRVSGNTIYF
TRBV7-9	TRBJ1-1	.	TRBD1	TGTGCCAGCGGACAGGGGCTTGGCACTGAAGCTTTCTTT	CASGQGLGTEAFF
TRBV2	TRBJ1-5	.	TRBD1	TGTGCCAGCAGTGGGGACAGGGGAAGGAAGCAGCCCCAGCATTTT	CASSGDRGRKQPQHF
TRBV28	TRBJ1-5	.	TRBD1	TGTGCCAGCAGATCCCTCCGGACAGGGGGAGTGATAATTTCCCAGCATTTT	CASRSLRTGGVIISQHF
TRBV5-1	TRBJ2-3	.	TRBD2	TGCGCCAGCAGCTTGAGCGGGGGGGTTACAGATACGCAGTATTTT	CASSLSGGVTDTQYF
TRBV28	TRBJ1-1	.	TRBD1	TGTGCCAGCAGTTTACGGGGGGGAGGGGGCTTGGCTGAAGCTTTCTTT	CASSLRGGGGLAEAFF
TRBV19	TRBJ1-2	few	.	TGTGCCAGTAGTACCCCGGGGTCGGGCGCCCCCTATGGCTACACCTTC	CASSTPGSGAPYGYTF
TRBV3-1/TRBV3-2	TRBJ2-7	few	.	TGTGCCAGCAGCCAAGCCAGCGCTTCCTACGAGCAGTACTTC	CASSQASASYEQYF
TRBV4-3	TRBJ2-3	.	TRBD2	TGCGCCAGCAGCCCCGGGACTAGCAGTCGGGATACGCAGTATTTT	CASSPGTSSRDTQYF
TRBV6-4	TRBJ2-1	.	TRBD1	TGTGCCAGCAGTGAACAGGGGGTGAGCGATGAGCAGTTCTTC	CASSEQGVSDEQFF
TRBV7-8	TRBJ1-2	.	TRBD1	TGTGCCAGCAGCCGACAGGGGCGGCGCGGCTACACCTTC	CASSRQGRRGYTF
TRBV11-2	TRBJ1-3	.	.	TGTGCCAGCAGAGCCTCCGCGGCATACACCATATATTTT	CASRASAAYTIYF
TRBV4-1	TRBJ1-4	.	.	TGCGCCAGCAGTCGTTCAGGTGAAAAACTGTTTTTT	CASSRSGEKLFF
TRBV9	TRBJ2-2	.	.	TGTGCCAGCAGCGTAGGTCTAGTGGGTACCGGGGAGCTGTTTTTT	CASSVGLVGTGELFF
TRBV19	TRBJ2-5	.	TRBD2	TGTGCCAGTAGTACCTCACTAGCGGGGGTGGGGGAGACCCAGTACTTC	CASSTSLAGVGETQYF
TRBV6-5	TRBJ1-1	.	.	TGTGCCAGTCAGGCTTACATGAACACTGAAGCTTTCTTT	CASQAYMNTEAFF
TRBV14	TRBJ1-6	.	TRBD1	TGTGCCAGCAGCCAAGAGCCCAGGGGGAGATCGCCCCTCCACTTT	CASSQEPRGRSPLHF
TRBV5-1	TRBJ2-4	.	.	TGCGCCAGCAGCTTGGTAGGGGGACCTTGGGACATTCAGTACTTC	CASSLVGGPWDIQYF
TRBV9	TRBJ2-3	.	.	TGTGCCAGCAGCGTAAGGGGGGGGCATGGAGATACGCAGTATTTT	CASSVRGGHGDTQYF
TRBV6-5	TRBJ2-5	once	.	TGTGCCAGCAGTGACTCTGGCGGTTGGACCCAGTACTTC	CASSDSGGWTQYF
TRBV23-1	TRBJ1-2	.	.	TGCGCCAGCAGTCACTTTGCGTATGGCTACACCTTC	CASSHFAYGYTF
TRBV6-6	TRBJ1-1	few	TRBD1	TGTGCCAGCAGTTACTTAAAGGGGGCAAAGGAAGCTTTCTTT	CASSYLKGAKEAFF
TRBV11-2	TRBJ1-4	.	TRBD1	TGTGCCAGCAGCTTCGACCTTACCCAGGGGGCCCTCTATAATGAAAAACTGTTTTTT	CASSFDLTQGALYNEKLFF
TRBV28	TRBJ1-5	.	.	TGTGCCAGCAGGGCCGGGACACCCCTGAATCAGCCCCAGCATTTT	CASRAGTPLNQPQHF
TRBV5-1	TRBJ2-2	.	TRBD2	TGCGCCAGCACCCCGGGGGGGAACACCGGGGAGCTGTTTTTT	CASTPGGNTGELFF
TRBV3-1/TRBV3-2	TRBJ2-2	.	.	TGTGCCAGCAGGTACGGGACTCTCACCGGGGAGCTGTTTTTT	CASRYGTLTGELFF
TRBV7-2	TRBJ2-5	.	TRBD2	TGTGCCAGCAGCTCGACTAGCGGGGTGTGGGAGACCCAGTACTTC	CASSSTSGVWETQYF
TRBV5-1	TRBJ1-1	.	.	TGCGCCAGCAGCCTCCTCGGAGACACTGAAGCTTTCTTT	CASSLLGDTEAFF
TRBV9	TRBJ1-4	once	.	TGTGCCAGCAGCGTAGGGGTCGGGAGCGCAACTAATGAAAAACTGTTTTTT	CASSVGVGSATNEKLFF
TRBV9	TRBJ1-1	.	.	TGTGCCAGCAGCCTACAGACAGCCACTGAAGCTTTCTTT	CASSLQTATEAFF
TRBV6-5	TRBJ2-5	.	TRBD2	TGTGCCAGCAGCGCTAGCGGGGGGGCCCAAGAGACCCAGTACTTC	CASSASGGAQETQYF
TRBV24-1	TRBJ1-5	few	.	TGTGCCACCAGTGCCGGGACAAGCAATCAGCCCCAGCATTTT	CATSAGTSNQPQHF
TRBV5-5	TRBJ1-5	few	.	TGTGCCAGCAGCCCCCTCGGACAGTCCTATCAGCCCCAGCATTTT	CASSPLGQSYQPQHF
TRBV7-2	TRBJ1-5	.	.	TGTGCCAGCAGCCCGAATACGGGGAAGACGGAGCCCCAGCATTTT	CASSPNTGKTEPQHF
TRBV5-4	TRBJ2-7	few	TRBD1	TGTGCCAGCAGCCTGGACAGGGGTGCCGAGCAGTACTTC	CASSLDRGAEQYF
TRBV6-5	TRBJ2-1	.	TRBD2	TGTGCCAGCACGATAGCGGGGGGCTATGAGCAGTTCTTC	CASTIAGGYEQFF
TRBV5-4	TRBJ2-6	.	.	TGTGCCAGCAGCTTGGGGCCTGGGGCCAACGTCCTGACTTTC	CASSLGPGANVLTF
TRBV7-9	TRBJ1-1	.	.	TGTGCCAGCAGCAAGCAACAGGGTGCATTAGTGGTGTCTGAAGCTTTCTTT	CASSKQQGALVVSEAFF